The next 20 T cell receptor beta chains were all read from a single sample in a study of blood T cell repertoires in COVID-19. This table comes from immunoSEQ multiplex PCR, and its TCRdb copy is limited to in-frame clones, with some not included. The sample shows 110,000 to 150,000 clones, roughly 86% of them seen only once. Sample: peripheral blood. These receptors originate from a man aged 65 to 79 with acute or convalescent COVID-19.

The J gene is TRBJ2-1, the V gene TRBV6-6; D may be TRBD1 (5 bases). This CDR3 is 14 amino acids long. From germline, CDR1 is MNHNY and CDR2 SVGAGI (reference sequence). V was clipped by 10 bases and J by 1 base, with 14 bases between them. CDR3 sequence: CAIKQEQSYNEQFF. The CDR3 DNA follows: TGTGCCATCAAACAGGAACAGTCCTACAATGAGCAGTTCTTC.

The chain links TRBV12-3 or TRBV12-4 to TRBJ1-5; D remains ambiguous. The CDR3 has 13 amino acids. V was cut by 3 bases and J by 4 bases, with 7 bases left in between. The CDR3 bases are TGTGCCAGCAGTTTTGAGAGGAATCAGCCCCAGCATTTT. This gives the protein CASSFERNQPQHF.

The chain carries TRBV5-5 and TRBJ1-6; D uncertain. CDR1 and CDR2 from the germline V gene are SGHKS and YYEKEE (reference sequence). CDR3 size: 15 residues. The ends were cut back, 0 bases at V and 7 bases at J, with 11 bases in the middle. DNA of the CDR3: TGTGCCAGCAGCTTGGTTGCGGGAGGCAATTCACCCCTCCACTTT. Amino acids: CASSLVAGGNSPLHF.

The J gene is TRBJ2-5, the V gene TRBV10-3; D might be TRBD1 (6 bases). V was cut by 6 bases and J by 5 bases, with 16 bases left in between. The CDR3 has 14 amino acids. Germline-derived CDR1 and CDR2 are ENHRY and SYGVKD. Here the CDR3 DNA reads TGTGCCATCAGCTCAGACAGGATCAGCGAGACCCAGTACTTC. Translated, it gives CAISSDRISETQYF.

V gene TRBV6-5 combines with J gene TRBJ1-1, with unresolved D. The V end was cut by 0 bases, the J end by 0 bases, with 8 bases between. Germline V gene lookup returns CDR1 MNHEY and CDR2 SVGAGI. This CDR3 is built from 15 residues. CDR3 nucleotides: TGTGCCAGCAGTTACTCGAGAGGATTGAACACTGAAGCTTTCTTT. Residues: CASSYSRGLNTEAFF.

The V call is TRBV18, the J call TRBJ1-1; D call uncertain. This CDR3 comprises 16 residues. Trimming shortened V by 1 base and J by 0 bases, and 12 bases separated the two germline ends. Germline V gene sequence: CDR1 KGHSH, CDR2 LQKENI. The CDR3 loop is CASSPQTASMNTEAFF. CDR3 bases: TGTGCCAGCTCACCACAAACAGCAAGTATGAACACTGAAGCTTTCTTT.

The CDR3 DNA reads TGTGCCAGCAGCCCCGGGACAGCTAATGAAAAACTGTTTTTT. This codes for CASSPGTANEKLFF. The chain is built from TRBV28 and TRBJ1-4; TRBD1 aligns across 7 bases. From germline, CDR1 is MDHEN and CDR2 SYDVKM. The CDR3 spans 14 residues. With V trimmed by 6 bases and J by 3 bases, 4 bases remained unmatched.

This chain uses TRBV19 with TRBJ1-3; D is ambiguous. CDR3 length: 14 residues. Per the germline V gene, CDR1 is LNHDA and CDR2 is SQIVND (reference sequence). Trimming pared 4 bases from V and 0 bases from J, leaving 7 bases between. CDR3 DNA sequence: TGTGCCAGTAGTACGGGGTTCTCTGGAAACACCATATATTTT. It is translated as CASSTGFSGNTIYF. Looking up the rest from reference TRBV19 and TRBJ1-3 gives the full variable domain: DGGITQSPKYLFRKEGQNVTLSCEQNLNHDAMYWYRQDPGQGLRLIYYSQIVNDFQKGDIAEGYSVSREKKESFPLTVTSAQKNPTAFYLCASSTGFSGNTIYFGEGSWLTVV.

The V call is TRBV9, the J call TRBJ1-1, with D unresolved. With 7 bases removed from V and 7 bases from J, the gap between germline ends came to 23 bases. This CDR3 is 15 amino acids long. Looked up from germline, CDR1 is SGDLS and CDR2 is YYNGEE. In nucleotides, the CDR3 is TGTGCCAGCTGCCCGACCGGGAACCCTCGGGGTGAAGCTTTCTTT. Residues: CASCPTGNPRGEAFF.

The gene calls are TRBV7-2 and TRBJ2-7; D may be TRBD2 (6 bases). The germline CDR1 and CDR2 sequences are SGHTA and FQGNSA. V shed 1 base and J shed 0 bases, with 10 bases lying between them. This CDR3 comprises 15 residues. The CDR3 protein is CASSLEAGISYEQYF. The CDR3 region has the DNA TGTGCCAGCAGCTTAGAGGCGGGAATCTCCTACGAGCAGTACTTC.

This CDR3 reads CASSGLAGGRTGELFF. In nucleotides, the CDR3 is TGCGCCAGCAGTGGCCTGGCGGGGGGCCGTACCGGGGAGCTGTTTTTT. The chain carries TRBV10-2 and TRBJ2-2, with 8 bases aligning to TRBD2. Germline assignment: CDR1 WSHSY and CDR2 SAAADI. V dropped 4 bases and J dropped 5; count of bases not matched to a gene: 9. The length of the CDR3 is 16 residues.

The rearrangement uses TRBV6-6 and TRBJ2-3; D not certain. The ends were cut back, 2 bases at V and 4 bases at J, with 10 bases in the middle. The CDR3 length is 14 residues. Germline V gene data show CDR1 as MNHNY and CDR2 as SVGAGI (reference sequence). The CDR3: CASSYRLRADTQYF. The CDR3, as DNA: TGTGCCAGCAGTTACCGACTTAGAGCAGATACGCAGTATTTT.

V usage is TRBV19 and J usage is TRBJ1-3; D possibly corresponds to TRBD1 (5 bases). V lost 6 bases and J 1 base, leaving 10 bases between the germline ends. Germline CDR1 is LNHDA and CDR2 is SQIVND (reference sequence). The CDR3 contains 14 residues. This CDR3 is CASRQQVSGNTIYF. The CDR3 nucleotides read TGTGCCAGTAGACAACAGGTTTCTGGAAACACCATATATTTT.

This clone was detected a few times. The chain joins TRBV7-2 to TRBJ1-4; 7 bases map to TRBD1. V lost 5 bases to trimming and J lost 7 bases; unmatched junction nucleotides: 10. This CDR3 comprises 15 residues. The V gene's germline CDR1 is SGHTA and CDR2 FQGNSA. The CDR3 DNA is TGTGCCAGCAGCCCCCGACAGGGCCATGTTGAAAAACTGTTTTTT. Translated: CASSPRQGHVEKLFF.

The chain recombines TRBV24-1 with TRBJ1-2, with a tentative D call TRBD1 (5 bases). Germline V lookup: CDR1 KGHDR, CDR2 SFDVKD. The CDR3 extends over 16 amino acids. V was cut by 4 bases and J by 0 bases, with 14 bases left in between. The CDR3 reads CATSDPGGEANYGYTF. The CDR3 DNA is TGTGCCACCAGTGACCCCGGGGGAGAAGCTAACTATGGCTACACCTTC.

This sequence joins TRBV12-3 or TRBV12-4 and TRBJ2-7; maybe TRBD2 (5 bases). This CDR3 region has 13 residues. Trimming left V 3 bases short and J 7 bases short, with 13 bases between. The CDR3 DNA sequence: TGTGCCAGCAGTTTCGCGGCCACGGGGGAGCAGTACTTC. Protein product: CASSFAATGEQYF.

This clone was seen just once. The chain uses TRBV7-9 and TRBJ2-7; 9 positions match TRBD1. From germline, CDR1 is SEHNR and CDR2 FQNEAQ (reference sequence). The ends lost 2 bases at V and 4 bases at J; junction bases unmatched: 6. The CDR3 contains 15 residues. CDR3 sequence reads: CASSLPQGARYEQYF. The CDR3 coding sequence is TGTGCCAGCAGCTTACCACAGGGGGCGCGGTACGAGCAGTACTTC.

The CDR3 DNA is TGCGCCAGCAGCCTGTACAGGGCCAACTATGGCTACACCTTC. Amino acids: CASSLYRANYGYTF. The chain carries TRBV4-1 and TRBJ1-2, with a weak D call TRBD1 (6 bases). Deletions cut 4 bases from V and 2 bases from J, with 11 bases between. CDR3 size: 14 residues. CDR1 is MGHRA, CDR2 YSYEKL, per germline.

This sequence joins TRBV5-4 and TRBJ1-1, with D unresolved. The CDR3 has 15 amino acids. The germline V gene has CDR1 SGHNT and CDR2 YYREEE (reference sequence). Trimming removed 1 base from V and 1 base from J, with 11 bases in between. CDR3 nucleotide sequence: TGTGCCAGCAGCTTGAGCTCCGAACGGAACACTGAAGCTTTCTTT. It yields the protein CASSLSSERNTEAFF.

The rearrangement uses TRBV7-2 and TRBJ2-3; no firm D call. Germline loops: CDR1 SGHTA, CDR2 FQGNSA. This CDR3 has 15 amino acids. V lost 2 bases, J lost 0 bases, and 9 bases lay in between. The CDR3 bases are TGTGCCAGCAGCTTAAACTCCCCTAGCACAGATACGCAGTATTTT. As protein: CASSLNSPSTDTQYF.